This T cell receptor beta chain derives from a study of OX40 agonist ivuxolimab in advanced cancers. In germline, CDR1 is SGDLS, CDR2 YYNGEE. V lost 4 bases, J lost 6 bases, and 9 bases stayed unmatched. This CDR3 comprises 15 residues. Produced via immunoSEQ multiplex PCR; TCRdb's table is partial and in-frame only. This table holds nearly 85,000 clones, approximately 83% found once. The sequencing used CD4+ or CD8+ T cells sorted from blood, collected in a trial of the OX40 agonist ivuxolimab. The clonotype comes from an adult with an advanced solid tumor such as melanoma, head and neck, liver or kidney cancer. The chain joins TRBV9 to TRBJ1-4; 7 nucleotides agree with TRBD1. As DNA, the CDR3 is TGTGCCAGCAGCTACCGGGGGACAGTGGATGAAAAACTGTTTTTT. Its protein product is CASSYRGTVDEKLFF.